Shown below are 3 T cell receptor beta chains from a single sample sequenced in a study of T-cell reconstitution after alpha-beta-depleted transplantation in children. Unique molecular identifiers featured in how the TCRbeta library was prepared. TCRdb called the PCR reads again in MiXCR, with one record for every CDR3 protein. The data show a few hundred thousand distinct CDR3 sequences, 25% to 30% seen once. This specimen was PBMCs, taken before TCRalphabeta/CD19-depleted stem cell transplant. The receptors originated from a boy under three years old with Wiskott-Aldrich syndrome, due to receive a stem cell transplant.

This clonotype has just a few counts. V is TRBV6-1 and J is TRBJ2-5; D could derive from TRBD1 or TRBD2 (6 bases each). The germline V gene encodes CDR1 MNHNS and CDR2 SASEGT. Trimming pared 7 bases from V and 1 base from J, leaving 10 bases between. The CDR3 runs to 13 residues. As DNA, the CDR3 is TGTGCCAGCATCGGAGGGGGCCAAGAGACCCAGTACTTC. Translation: CASIGGGQETQYF.

This clonotype was detected a few times. This chain joins TRBV6-5 and TRBJ2-6; 9 bases agree with TRBD1. The CDR3 contains 19 residues. Germline V gene data show CDR1 as MNHEY and CDR2 as SVGAGI. V was clipped by 0 bases and J by 2 bases; unmatched bases: 8. The CDR3 DNA is TGTGCCAGCAGTTACTCTCCGGGACAGGGAAAGCCTGGGGCCAACGTCCTGACTTTC. Its protein is CASSYSPGQGKPGANVLTF.

V usage is TRBV20-1 and J usage is TRBJ2-5, with 10 bases fitting TRBD2. Trimming at V came to 5 bases and at J to 1 base, leaving 4 bases not matched to a gene. The CDR3 loop spans 14 amino acids. The germline CDR1 and CDR2 sequences are DFQATT and SNEGSKA (reference sequence). The CDR3 here is CSAGSSGGQETQYF. CDR3 bases: TGCAGTGCTGGCTCTAGCGGGGGCCAAGAGACCCAGTACTTC.